These T cell receptor beta chains were read from a single sample in a study of T cell clonotyping in hematopoietic cell transplantation. Profiling relied on immunoSEQ multiplex PCR, and the TCRdb table lists in-frame clones only, not all of them. The sample yields thousands of clones, around nine tenths seen once. The input for sequencing was peripheral blood mononuclear cells, taken 100 days after allogeneic stem cell transplant. The receptor source for this set is a male patient aged 40-50 years who had an allogeneic stem cell transplant from an unrelated donor, so the T cells may come from the graft donor. Some clones in this sample may be carry-over from other donors' samples. Both conserved end residues are part of each CDR3.

CASSLALSRSSYEQYF,TRBV7-9
CAWSVAWVTNEKLFF,TRBV30
CASSQYRGRMETQYF,TRBV4-1
CASSPTWGERGTQYF,TRBV7-2
CASSFRDEQYF,TRBV5-1
CAWSSQPNDSEAFF,TRBV30
CASSATGPYGYTF,TRBV10-1
CASSEQGGEREKLFF,TRBV5-1
CASSKGFNQPQHF,TRBV19
CASSLDGTYEQYF,TRBV5-4
CASSQTGRYGYTF,TRBV6-5
CASSHRPGYGYTF,TRBV14
CASSSPAETGTNEQFF,TRBV4-1
CASSTGTLQETQYF,TRBV19
CASSLSNGLPEQFF,TRBV27
CASSRQDPYEQYF,TRBV6-5
CASSLNRVDTQYF,TRBV28
CAWSANFGDSGYGYTF,TRBV30
CSVEELVSGPYNEQFF,TRBV29-1
CASSSGGLYNEQFF,TRBV11-3
CASSPVGRVDNSPLHF,TRBV5-1
CASSYEAGGTEAFF,TRBV6-5
CASSLGWGGGPDTQYF,TRBV7-9
CASSLAILTGTGRYEQFF,TRBV5-6
CASENREQGITEAFF,TRBV6-1
CASSLSGEQFF,TRBV28
CASSESAGKNTEAFF,TRBV2
CASSYSYDRANYGYTF,TRBV6-5
CASRDSGGRTEAFF,TRBV10-1
CASSEEGSSPLHF,TRBV7-6
CASSLRGENTDTQYF,TRBV7-9
CASSEGNHRGETQYF,TRBV25-1
CASSVQVGYGYTF,TRBV10-2
CALSGGPYYEQYF,TRBV30
CASSQDLGLAVNTGELFF,TRBV14
CASSGQALYEKLFF,TRBV2
CASSSIGQSQVKNIQYF,TRBV28
CASSLVGETQYF,TRBV7-6
CASSSTELGYTF,TRBV13
CASSLRPWGNQPQHF,TRBV28
CASSQELRGLMVNEQFF,TRBV4-2
CAWSRGWSYEQYF,TRBV30
CASSLLRTGWNSPLHF,TRBV11-1
CASSLLDISTDTQYF,TRBV27
CASGGRVSNLDTQYF,TRBV11-1
CASSERGRDSPLHF,TRBV2
CASSFGYRQATSTDTQYF,TRBV28
CASSLARDRGLGGQETQYF,TRBV7-6
CASSQDAQASSGNTIYF,TRBV4-2
CASSQDPWTHGPQHF,TRBV4-2
CASSLTGGYEQYF,TRBV5-1
CASSQDPGQGFYEQCF,TRBV4-2
CAISAGVENSPLHF,TRBV10-3